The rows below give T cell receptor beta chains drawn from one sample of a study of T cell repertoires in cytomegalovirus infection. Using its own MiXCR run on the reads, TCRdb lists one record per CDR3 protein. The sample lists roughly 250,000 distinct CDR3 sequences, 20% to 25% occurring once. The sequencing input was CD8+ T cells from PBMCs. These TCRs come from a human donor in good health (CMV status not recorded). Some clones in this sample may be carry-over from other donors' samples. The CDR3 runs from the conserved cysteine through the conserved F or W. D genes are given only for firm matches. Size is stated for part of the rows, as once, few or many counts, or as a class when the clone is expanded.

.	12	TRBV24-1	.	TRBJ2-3	CATGQESDTQYF	TGTGCCACCGGGCAGGAATCAGATACGCAGTATTTT
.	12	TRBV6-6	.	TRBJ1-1	CASSFRTSEAFF	TGTGCCAGCAGTTTCCGGACAAGTGAAGCTTTCTTT
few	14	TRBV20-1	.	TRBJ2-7	CSARPLAASYEQYF	TGCAGTGCTAGACCCTTAGCGGCCTCCTACGAGCAGTACTTC
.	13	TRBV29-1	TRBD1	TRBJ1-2	CSVRTGDLKGYTF	TGCAGCGTCCGAACAGGGGACCTAAAGGGCTACACCTTC
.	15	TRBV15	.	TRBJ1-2	CATSLEWGAGSGYTF	TGTGCCACCAGCCTAGAATGGGGGGCAGGGTCTGGCTACACCTTC
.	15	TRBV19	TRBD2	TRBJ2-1	CASSIASGGASEQFF	TGTGCCAGTAGTATAGCTAGCGGGGGGGCCAGTGAGCAGTTCTTC
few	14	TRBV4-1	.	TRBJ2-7	CASSPIGADREQYF	TGCGCCAGCAGCCCTATCGGGGCAGACCGGGAGCAGTACTTC
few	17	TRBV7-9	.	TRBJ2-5	CASSLSGGGGTQETQYF	TGTGCCAGCAGCTTAAGTGGTGGCGGGGGCACACAAGAGACCCAGTACTTC
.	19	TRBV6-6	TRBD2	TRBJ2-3	CASSPPTSGGLLGTDTQYF	TGTGCCAGCAGTCCCCCGACTAGCGGGGGGCTCCTCGGCACAGATACGCAGTATTTT
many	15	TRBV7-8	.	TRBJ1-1	CASSLVHLLGTEAFF	TGTGCCAGCAGCTTAGTACATCTACTGGGCACTGAAGCTTTCTTT
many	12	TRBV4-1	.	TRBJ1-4	CASSAPNEKLFF	TGCGCCAGCTCGGCTCCTAATGAAAAACTGTTTTTT
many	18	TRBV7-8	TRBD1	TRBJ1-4	CASSANRGPRWTNEKLFF	TGTGCCAGCAGCGCTAACAGGGGTCCCCGGTGGACTAATGAAAAACTGTTTTTT
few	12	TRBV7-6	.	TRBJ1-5	CASSYGGEPQHF	TGTGCCAGCAGCTATGGGGGGGAGCCCCAGCATTTT
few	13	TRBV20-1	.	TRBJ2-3	CSARSWEVDTQYF	TGCAGTGCTAGAAGCTGGGAGGTAGATACGCAGTATTTT
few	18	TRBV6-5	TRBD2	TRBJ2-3	CASRSDPQRGGGTDTQYF	TGTGCCAGCAGATCCGACCCACAGCGGGGGGGGGGCACAGATACGCAGTATTTT
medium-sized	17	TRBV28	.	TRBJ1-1	CASSLFRQLFLYTEAFF	TGTGCCAGCAGTTTATTTAGGCAGTTATTTTTGTACACTGAAGCTTTCTTT